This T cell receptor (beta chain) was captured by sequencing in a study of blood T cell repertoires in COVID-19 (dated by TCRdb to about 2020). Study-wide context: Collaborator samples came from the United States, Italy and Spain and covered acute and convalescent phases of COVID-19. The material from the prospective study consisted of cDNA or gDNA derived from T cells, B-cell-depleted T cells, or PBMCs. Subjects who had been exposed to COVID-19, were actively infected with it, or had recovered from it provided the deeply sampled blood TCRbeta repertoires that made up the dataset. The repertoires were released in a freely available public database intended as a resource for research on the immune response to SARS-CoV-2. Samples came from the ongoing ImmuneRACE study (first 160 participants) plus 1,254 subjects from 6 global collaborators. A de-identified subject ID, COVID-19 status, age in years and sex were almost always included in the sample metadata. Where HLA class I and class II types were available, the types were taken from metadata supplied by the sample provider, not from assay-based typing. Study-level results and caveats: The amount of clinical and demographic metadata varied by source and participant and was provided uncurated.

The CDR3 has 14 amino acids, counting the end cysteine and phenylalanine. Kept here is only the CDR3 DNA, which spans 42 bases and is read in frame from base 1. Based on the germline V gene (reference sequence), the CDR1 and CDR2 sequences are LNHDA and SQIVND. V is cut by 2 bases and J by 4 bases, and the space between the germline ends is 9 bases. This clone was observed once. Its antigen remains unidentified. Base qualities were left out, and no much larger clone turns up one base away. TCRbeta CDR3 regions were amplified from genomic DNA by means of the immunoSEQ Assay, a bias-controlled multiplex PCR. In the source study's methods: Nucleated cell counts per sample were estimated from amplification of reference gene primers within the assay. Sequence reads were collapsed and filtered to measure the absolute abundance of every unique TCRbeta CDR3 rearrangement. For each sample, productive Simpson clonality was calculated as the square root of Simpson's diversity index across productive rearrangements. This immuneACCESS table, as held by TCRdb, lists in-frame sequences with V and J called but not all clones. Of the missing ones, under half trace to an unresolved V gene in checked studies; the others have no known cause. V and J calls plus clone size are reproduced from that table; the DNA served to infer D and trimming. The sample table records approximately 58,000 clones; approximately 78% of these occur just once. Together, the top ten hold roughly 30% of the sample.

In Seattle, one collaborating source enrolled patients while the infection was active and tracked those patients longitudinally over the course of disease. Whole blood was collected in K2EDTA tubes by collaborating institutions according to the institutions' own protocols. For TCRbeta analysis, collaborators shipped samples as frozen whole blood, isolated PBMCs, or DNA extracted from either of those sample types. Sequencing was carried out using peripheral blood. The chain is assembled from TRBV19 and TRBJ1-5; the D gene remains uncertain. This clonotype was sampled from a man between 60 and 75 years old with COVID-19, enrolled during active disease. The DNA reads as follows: TGTGCCAGTAGTATATGGGAGGGAAATCAGCCCCAGCATTTT. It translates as CASSIWEGNQPQHF.